The subject of this entry is one TCR beta chain. These data are taken from a study of T cell responses to AZD1222 COVID-19 vaccine. The CDR3 is 13 amino acids. Germline V gene data show CDR1 as ENHRY and CDR2 as SYGVKD. V lost 2 bases and J 11 bases, leaving 10 bases between the germline ends. Clones were read by immunoSEQ multiplex PCR, and TCRdb kept only the in-frame ones, dropping some. The sample lists more than 130,000 clones, 75% to 95% occurring once. The genes are TRBV10-3 and TRBJ1-6; no clear D. The sample consisted of peripheral blood, taken on day 0 of AZD1222 vaccination. The origin of this receptor is an adult in good health. The CDR3 nucleotides read TGTGCCATCAGTGAGAGCGCCGGTCCACCCCTCCACTTT. Translation: CAISESAGPPLHF.